One sample yielded the 25 T cell receptor beta chains listed below, sequenced in a study of graft-versus-host responses after intestinal transplantation. The protocol was immunoSEQ multiplex PCR, while the TCRdb copy is restricted to in-frame clones and leaves out a portion. This sample carries roughly 120,000 clones, 75% to 95% of them seen once, and the ten largest clones take roughly 0.2%. The antigens these receptors bind are not known. The sample here was unstimulated CD4+ T cells sorted from spleen or lymph node cells, taken before intestinal transplant. The receptor set was obtained from a human donor who received an intestinal transplant.

V usage is TRBV7-2 and J usage is TRBJ2-7; D uncertain. There are 13 residues in the CDR3. Trimming cost V 2 bases and J 0 bases, with 5 bases left between them. CDR1 is SGHTA, CDR2 FQGNSA, per germline. The CDR3: CASSLLVSYEQYF. The DNA of the CDR3 is TGTGCCAGCAGCTTACTAGTCTCCTACGAGCAGTACTTC.

This clone has just one count. V and J are TRBV5-6 and TRBJ1-2, with a tentative D call TRBD1 (6 bases). Germline V lookup: CDR1 SGHDT, CDR2 YYEEEE. The CDR3 totals 14 residues. V lost 1 base, J lost 7 bases, and 14 bases lay in between. CDR3 coding DNA: TGTGCCAGCAGCTTGATTCTGGGGGCGGGTGGCTACACCTTC. Amino acids: CASSLILGAGGYTF.

The chain links TRBV6-1 to TRBJ2-7; 9 positions agree with TRBD1. The length of the CDR3 is 15 residues. Germline values: CDR1 MNHNS, CDR2 SASEGT. V was clipped by 4 bases and J by 3 bases; unmatched bases: 7. DNA for the CDR3: TGTGCCAGCAGTGTATCAGGACAGGGGCTCTACGAGCAGTACTTC. This codes for CASSVSGQGLYEQYF.

The chain joins TRBV7-9 to TRBJ2-1; 11 nucleotides match TRBD2. CDR1 is SEHNR and CDR2 is FQNEAQ in the germline V gene (reference sequence). CDR3 length: 19 residues. The J segment lost 8 bases and the V segment lost 1 base, leaving 16 bases of the junction unmatched. The CDR3 nucleotides are TGTGCCAGCAGCTTAGTCTGGCCCACCGTAGCGGGGGGGCTTGATGAGCAGTTCTTC. Amino acids: CASSLVWPTVAGGLDEQFF.

V gene TRBV20-1 combines with J gene TRBJ1-2; D is unclear. CDR1 DFQATT and CDR2 SNEGSKA come from the germline V gene (reference sequence). CDR3 size: 11 residues. V gave up 0 bases and J gave up 7 bases, with 6 bases separating them. This CDR3 reads CSARDEGGYTF. The CDR3 bases are TGCAGTGCTAGAGATGAGGGTGGCTACACCTTC.

This chain joins TRBV19 and TRBJ1-1, with 8 positions matching TRBD1. The V segment lost 4 bases and the J segment 0 bases; nucleotides outside the gene matches: 13. The germline V gene has CDR1 LNHDA and CDR2 SQIVND (reference sequence). This CDR3 has 18 residues. CDR3 sequence (DNA): TGTGCCAGTAGTAATTTTCCACTTGGGACAGGAATGAACACTGAAGCTTTCTTT. It specifies CASSNFPLGTGMNTEAFF.

The chain recombines TRBV28 with TRBJ1-2; 11 bases map to TRBD1. The V gene end was trimmed by 1 base and the J gene end by 7 bases; junction bases not matched to a gene: 11. Germline V CDR1 and CDR2: MDHEN, SYDVKM. This CDR3 spans 17 amino acids. The CDR3 DNA reads TGTGCCAGCAGTTTATCTCTGGGGGGGACAGGGGGAGGTGGCTACACCTTC. Protein: CASSLSLGGTGGGGYTF.

The chain employs TRBV19 and TRBJ2-2, with a possible D match to TRBD1 (5 bases). Germline V lookup: CDR1 LNHDA, CDR2 SQIVND (reference sequence). Trimming cost V 8 bases and J 3 bases, with 10 bases left between them. The length of the CDR3 is 13 residues. The CDR3, as DNA: TGTGCCAGTCGCCTCAGGGACACCGGGGAGCTGTTTTTT. It is translated as CASRLRDTGELFF.

The J gene is TRBJ1-3, the V gene TRBV29-1; no firm D call. CDR1 is SQVTM, CDR2 ANQGSEA, per germline. V lost 5 bases and J lost 4, with 6 bases in between. The CDR3 is 11 amino acids. As DNA, the CDR3 is TGCAGCGTTTCCCGGGGAAACACCATATATTTT. It translates to CSVSRGNTIYF. The variable domain in full, completed from reference TRBV29-1 and TRBJ1-3, reads SAVISQKPSRDICQRGTSLTIQCQVDSQVTMMFWYRQQPGQSLTLIATANQGSEATYESGFVIDKFPISRPNLTFSTLTVSNMSPEDSSIYLCSVSRGNTIYFGEGSWLTVV.

Turning to this clone: The identical CDR3 is also encoded by other nucleotide sequences in the sample. The CDR3 protein is CASTPKRVDTQYF. The CDR3 coding sequence is TGTGCCAGCACCCCTAAGAGGGTAGATACGCAGTATTTT. This chain uses TRBV7-2 with TRBJ2-3, with a tentative D call TRBD2 (5 bases). The CDR3 contains 13 residues. In germline, CDR1 is SGHTA, CDR2 FQGNSA. V gave up 7 bases and J gave up 5 bases, with 13 bases separating them.

This CDR3 reads CASSLVGLYEQYF. The CDR3 DNA is TGTGCCAGCAGCTTAGTGGGGCTTTACGAGCAGTACTTC. The chain uses TRBV7-2 and TRBJ2-7; D perhaps matches TRBD1 (5 bases). Between the trimmed V and J ends, which lost 1 base and 4 bases, there was a span of 8 bases. The CDR3 sequence is 13 residues long. Looked up from germline, CDR1 is SGHTA and CDR2 is FQGNSA. Using reference TRBV7-2 and TRBJ2-7 for the parts outside the CDR3, the full variable domain is GAGVSQSPSNKVTEKGKDVELRCDPISGHTALYWYRQSLGQGLEFLIYFQGNSAPDKSGLPSDRFSAERTGGSVSTLTIQRTQQEDSAVYLCASSLVGLYEQYFGPGTRLTVT.

The sample holds one count of this clone. The chain employs TRBV6-1 and TRBJ1-5, with D perhaps TRBD1 (6 bases). The V gene's germline CDR1 is MNHNS and CDR2 SASEGT. Trimming took 1 base from V and 3 from J, leaving 13 bases between them. This CDR3 has 16 amino acids. Written as DNA, the CDR3 is TGTGCCAGCAGTGAAGTTCTGGACAGCCCCAATCAGCCCCAGCATTTT. Residues: CASSEVLDSPNQPQHF.

V and J are TRBV28 and TRBJ2-7; 7 bases fit TRBD2. Germline values: CDR1 MDHEN, CDR2 SYDVKM. The CDR3 totals 14 residues. Trimming cost V 8 bases and J 2 bases; bases outside gene matches: 9. CDR3 amino acids: CASGSERGAYEQYF. CDR3 in DNA: TGTGCCAGCGGGTCTGAGCGGGGCGCCTACGAGCAGTACTTC.

Only a few counts were recorded for this clone. V is TRBV19 and J is TRBJ2-5, with D perhaps TRBD1 (6 bases). Germline V CDR1 and CDR2: LNHDA, SQIVND (reference sequence). The CDR3 is 14 residues long. V dropped 3 bases and J dropped 5 bases, with 13 bases sitting between them. CDR3 residues: CASSMVQGWETQYF. The CDR3 bases are TGTGCCAGTAGTATGGTACAGGGATGGGAGACCCAGTACTTC.

The rearrangement uses TRBV10-3 and TRBJ1-1; D is possibly TRBD1 (5 bases). This CDR3 is built from 14 residues. Trimming removed 10 bases at V and 1 base at J, with 16 bases between. Germline loops: CDR1 ENHRY, CDR2 SYGVKD. The CDR3 DNA sequence: TGTGCCACCGCTCGCCTGGGGGGGAACACTGAAGCTTTCTTT. Amino acids: CATARLGGNTEAFF.

The rearrangement joins TRBV7-2 to TRBJ2-7; TRBD1 matches 7 bases. Unmatched junction bases numbered 11, after V lost 5 bases and J lost 4 bases. CDR3 length equals 15 residues. Germline CDR1 reads SGHTA; CDR2 reads FQGNSA. The CDR3 bases are TGTGCCAGCAGCGTCAGGACAGGCACCTTATACGAGCAGTACTTC. Protein product: CASSVRTGTLYEQYF. The entire variable domain, with the rest obtained from reference TRBV7-2 and TRBJ2-7, is as follows: GAGVSQSPSNKVTEKGKDVELRCDPISGHTALYWYRQSLGQGLEFLIYFQGNSAPDKSGLPSDRFSAERTGGSVSTLTIQRTQQEDSAVYLCASSVRTGTLYEQYFGPGTRLTVT.

This chain uses TRBV28 with TRBJ2-7; 9 bases agree with TRBD2. Germline V gene data show CDR1 as MDHEN and CDR2 as SYDVKM. CDR3 length: 18 residues. V gave up 4 bases and J gave up 3 bases; unmatched junction bases: 16. CDR3 in DNA: TGTGCCAGCAGTTCCTTGAGTAGCGGGAGTCTTCCCCTCTACGAGCAGTACTTC. Amino acid sequence: CASSSLSSGSLPLYEQYF.

V is TRBV16 and J is TRBJ1-5; 7 nucleotides line up with TRBD1. V gave up 3 bases and J gave up 3 bases; unmatched junction bases: 8. This CDR3 has 16 amino acids. Germline CDR1 KGHSY, CDR2 FQNENV. The CDR3 DNA sequence: TGTGCCAGCAGCCACGACAGGGTAGCGGTCAATCAGCCCCAGCATTTT. It encodes CASSHDRVAVNQPQHF.

The J gene is TRBJ1-2, the V gene TRBV5-1, with 7 bases that match TRBD1. This CDR3 contains 14 residues. V lost 1 base, J lost 3 bases, and 3 bases stayed unmatched. Germline V gene lookup returns CDR1 SGHRS and CDR2 YFSETQ. The CDR3: CASSLLGGDYGYTF. DNA for the CDR3: TGCGCCAGCAGCTTGCTAGGGGGCGACTATGGCTACACCTTC.

As for this clone: Mismatch with germline at one junction end may stem from a read error. V is TRBV28 and J is TRBJ1-2; 7 nucleotides align to TRBD1. The length of the CDR3 is 13 residues. Germline V gene sequence: CDR1 MDHEN, CDR2 SYDVKM. The CDR3, as DNA: TGTGCCAGCAGTCAGGGACAGCACCTTTCTAGCTCCTTC. Protein product: CASSQGQHLSSSF.

The chain uses TRBV29-1 and TRBJ2-1, with 10 bases identical to TRBD2. The CDR3 is made up of 16 amino acids. V was pared by 6 bases and J by 4 bases, with 12 bases of the junction left unmatched. Per germline, CDR1 SQVTM and CDR2 ANQGSEA. The CDR3 coding sequence is TGCAGCGTGTGGATTCCCATAGCGGGAGGTTACAATGAGCAGTTCTTC. This sequence encodes CSVWIPIAGGYNEQFF.

This rearrangement joins TRBV9 to TRBJ1-6, with 10 bases identical to TRBD1. Germline-derived CDR1 and CDR2 are SGDLS and YYNGEE. V was pared by 3 bases and J by 11 bases, with 5 bases of the junction left unmatched. This CDR3 spans 14 amino acids. The CDR3 nucleotides read TGTGCCAGCAGCGCGACAGGGGGCGGAACACCCCTCCACTTT. This encodes CASSATGGGTPLHF.

This sequence joins TRBV5-1 and TRBJ2-1; 8 nucleotides agree with TRBD1. The length of the CDR3 is 15 residues. Germline values: CDR1 SGHRS, CDR2 YFSETQ. The junction had 2 bases not matched to a gene; V was cut back by 0 bases and J by 3 bases. For the CDR3, the DNA is TGCGCCAGCAGCTTGGTGACAGGGGACTACAATGAGCAGTTCTTC. Protein: CASSLVTGDYNEQFF.

The genes are TRBV10-2 and TRBJ2-1; TRBD2 agrees at 10 bases. The V segment lost 9 bases and the J segment 6 bases; nucleotides outside the gene matches: 5. The CDR3 is 13 residues long. Germline V lookup: CDR1 WSHSY, CDR2 SAAADI. CDR3 protein: CASSTSGLNEQFF. The DNA of the CDR3 is TGCGCCAGTTCGACTAGCGGGCTCAATGAGCAGTTCTTC.

The gene calls are TRBV5-8 and TRBJ1-5, with unresolved D. V dropped 2 bases and J dropped 0 bases, with 6 bases sitting between them. The CDR3 has 14 amino acids. CDR1 and CDR2 from the germline V gene are SGHTS and YDEGEE. The CDR3 loop is CASSFTTSNQPQHF. The CDR3 nucleotides are TGTGCCAGCAGCTTTACAACTAGCAATCAGCCCCAGCATTTT.